This T cell receptor beta chain came from a study of blood T cell repertoires in COVID-19. The overall study: From the United States, Italy and Spain came samples of acute and convalescent COVID-19. Sample material is recorded as cDNA or gDNA derived from T cells, B-cell-depleted T cells, or PBMCs.

The CDR3 extends over 14 amino acids. The V segment lost 1 base and the J segment 3 bases; nucleotides outside the gene matches: 3. Germline V gene lookup returns CDR1 SEHNR and CDR2 FQNEAQ (reference sequence). As handled by the study authors: Amplification of reference gene primers was used by the study to estimate nucleated cell counts. The repertoire was sequenced with immunoSEQ multiplex PCR; TCRdb's copy has only in-frame clones and lacks some. That table gives V, J and clone size, and the DNA gave D and trimming. The sample lists over 150,000 clones; 70% to 90% were seen once. Sequencing used peripheral blood. This sequence was found in a man in his forties or fifties with acute or convalescent COVID-19. V usage is TRBV7-9 and J usage is TRBJ2-7; 7 bases agree with TRBD1. The CDR3 DNA reads as TGTGCCAGCAGCTTAGGACAGGGCGACTACGAGCAGTACTTC. It codes for CASSLGQGDYEQYF.